These T cell receptor beta chains were read from a single sample in a study of blood T cells in healthy people across ages. TCRdb analysed the 5' RACE reads with MiXCR anew, one entry per CDR3 protein. The sample records about 1.6 million distinct CDR3 sequences, 34% being singletons. The sample was blood. The receptors were sampled from a woman in her thirties in good health. Both conserved end residues are part of each CDR3. The order of the fields is D gene, V gene, J gene, CDR3 protein. The D gene is left open where the match is weak.

d_gene: .; v_gene: TRBV11-2; j_gene: TRBJ2-1; CDR3aa: CASSPETSPSYNEQFF
d_gene: .; v_gene: TRBV3-1; j_gene: TRBJ1-2; CDR3aa: CASSARGLYTF
d_gene: TRBD2; v_gene: TRBV7-2; j_gene: TRBJ2-5; CDR3aa: CASSLGFGSGSGETQYF
d_gene: TRBD2; v_gene: TRBV25-1; j_gene: TRBJ2-1; CDR3aa: CASSEPGLAGGLNHEQFF
d_gene: .; v_gene: TRBV12-3/TRBV12-4; j_gene: TRBJ2-2; CDR3aa: CASSLRGGRTGELFF
d_gene: TRBD2; v_gene: TRBV20-1; j_gene: TRBJ2-7; CDR3aa: CSHRTSGRYEQYF
d_gene: .; v_gene: TRBV6-5; j_gene: TRBJ1-5; CDR3aa: CASRPFGGGHQPQHF
d_gene: .; v_gene: TRBV3-1; j_gene: TRBJ1-2; CDR3aa: CASSPHPGGSLGYGYTF
d_gene: TRBD2; v_gene: TRBV20-1; j_gene: TRBJ2-5; CDR3aa: CSAREGAGGPETQYF
d_gene: .; v_gene: TRBV6-6; j_gene: TRBJ1-1; CDR3aa: CASSYSPEGTEAFF
d_gene: TRBD1; v_gene: TRBV27; j_gene: TRBJ1-1; CDR3aa: CASSFSTGQGTPSMNTEAFF
d_gene: .; v_gene: TRBV6-5; j_gene: TRBJ1-4; CDR3aa: CASSSLDSGDEKLFF
d_gene: .; v_gene: TRBV20-1; j_gene: .; CDR3aa: CSARGGAFRETQYF
d_gene: TRBD2; v_gene: TRBV12-3/TRBV12-4; j_gene: TRBJ2-5; CDR3aa: CASTPPGLLQETQYF
d_gene: .; v_gene: TRBV20-1; j_gene: TRBJ1-1; CDR3aa: CRAADWGTEAFF
d_gene: TRBD2; v_gene: TRBV28; j_gene: TRBJ2-7; CDR3aa: CASSSGTGGITQYF
d_gene: .; v_gene: TRBV6-1; j_gene: TRBJ1-2; CDR3aa: CASRLALDSNYGYTF
d_gene: .; v_gene: TRBV3-1; j_gene: TRBJ2-3; CDR3aa: CASSPGDGASTDTQYF
d_gene: .; v_gene: TRBV5-1; j_gene: TRBJ1-6; CDR3aa: CASSFGQNHNSPLHF
d_gene: .; v_gene: TRBV11-2; j_gene: TRBJ1-5; CDR3aa: CASSLSDYGPQHF
d_gene: .; v_gene: TRBV20-1; j_gene: TRBJ2-1; CDR3aa: CSAGGGVREQFF
d_gene: .; v_gene: TRBV29-1; j_gene: TRBJ2-3; CDR3aa: CSVLGTHSPQPTDTQYF
d_gene: .; v_gene: TRBV7-9; j_gene: TRBJ2-5; CDR3aa: CASTNSQETQYF
d_gene: .; v_gene: TRBV7-2; j_gene: TRBJ2-5; CDR3aa: CASSMIRDFQETQYF
d_gene: .; v_gene: TRBV7-9; j_gene: .; CDR3aa: CASVLSPSSHEQYF
d_gene: TRBD1; v_gene: TRBV7-8; j_gene: TRBJ1-5; CDR3aa: CASSQPGQGNQPQHF
d_gene: TRBD2; v_gene: TRBV20-1; j_gene: TRBJ2-1; CDR3aa: CSATGTSGGARNEQFF
d_gene: .; v_gene: TRBV7-2; j_gene: TRBJ2-4; CDR3aa: CASSLANGGRAKNIQYF
d_gene: .; v_gene: TRBV20-1; j_gene: TRBJ2-3; CDR3aa: CSARGFDREGTTDTQYF
d_gene: TRBD1; v_gene: TRBV20-1; j_gene: TRBJ2-7; CDR3aa: CSGRGQLGYEQYF
d_gene: .; v_gene: TRBV2; j_gene: TRBJ2-5; CDR3aa: CASSGEVRETQYF
d_gene: TRBD1; v_gene: TRBV20-1; j_gene: TRBJ1-2; CDR3aa: CSAPRTGKITYGYTF
d_gene: .; v_gene: TRBV4-1; j_gene: TRBJ1-2; CDR3aa: CASSQEYPPGLGYGYTF
d_gene: .; v_gene: TRBV10-3; j_gene: TRBJ2-1; CDR3aa: CATSPGPVNEQFF
d_gene: .; v_gene: TRBV5-5; j_gene: TRBJ2-7; CDR3aa: CASSAQGNDDEQYF
d_gene: TRBD2; v_gene: TRBV20-1; j_gene: TRBJ2-7; CDR3aa: CSAPKGLAEIYEQYF
d_gene: .; v_gene: TRBV2; j_gene: TRBJ1-4; CDR3aa: CASSGAIDNEKLFF
d_gene: .; v_gene: TRBV27; j_gene: TRBJ2-1; CDR3aa: CASSPGLAFHSYNEQFF
d_gene: .; v_gene: TRBV14; j_gene: TRBJ2-5; CDR3aa: CASSQGRSGETQYF
d_gene: .; v_gene: TRBV29-1; j_gene: TRBJ2-5; CDR3aa: CSVEAVQGGSETQYF
d_gene: .; v_gene: TRBV20-1; j_gene: TRBJ1-6; CDR3aa: CSARSPEEPLHF
d_gene: .; v_gene: TRBV29-1; j_gene: TRBJ1-1; CDR3aa: CSVRQPNTEAFF
d_gene: .; v_gene: TRBV28; j_gene: .; CDR3aa: CASKPSLYRYEQYF
d_gene: .; v_gene: TRBV3-1; j_gene: TRBJ2-7; CDR3aa: CASESRAAAKQYF
d_gene: .; v_gene: TRBV5-1; j_gene: TRBJ2-5; CDR3aa: CASSAWADGTQYF
d_gene: .; v_gene: TRBV4-2; j_gene: TRBJ2-7; CDR3aa: CASSLRSGARGTDVPYEQYF
d_gene: .; v_gene: TRBV2; j_gene: TRBJ2-5; CDR3aa: CATNQGETQYF
d_gene: .; v_gene: TRBV4-1; j_gene: TRBJ2-7; CDR3aa: CASSQGTHRVANYEQYF
d_gene: .; v_gene: TRBV27; j_gene: TRBJ2-5; CDR3aa: CASGPQGGQETQYF
d_gene: TRBD2; v_gene: TRBV12-3/TRBV12-4; j_gene: TRBJ2-1; CDR3aa: CASSRLAPLNGQFF
d_gene: .; v_gene: TRBV20-1; j_gene: TRBJ2-4; CDR3aa: CSARAGSLNIQYF
d_gene: .; v_gene: TRBV27; j_gene: TRBJ2-2; CDR3aa: CASSLSPGSNTGELFF
d_gene: .; v_gene: TRBV27; j_gene: TRBJ1-2; CDR3aa: CASTGGEDGYTF
d_gene: .; v_gene: TRBV4-1; j_gene: TRBJ2-7; CDR3aa: CASSQNTGTHSYEQYF